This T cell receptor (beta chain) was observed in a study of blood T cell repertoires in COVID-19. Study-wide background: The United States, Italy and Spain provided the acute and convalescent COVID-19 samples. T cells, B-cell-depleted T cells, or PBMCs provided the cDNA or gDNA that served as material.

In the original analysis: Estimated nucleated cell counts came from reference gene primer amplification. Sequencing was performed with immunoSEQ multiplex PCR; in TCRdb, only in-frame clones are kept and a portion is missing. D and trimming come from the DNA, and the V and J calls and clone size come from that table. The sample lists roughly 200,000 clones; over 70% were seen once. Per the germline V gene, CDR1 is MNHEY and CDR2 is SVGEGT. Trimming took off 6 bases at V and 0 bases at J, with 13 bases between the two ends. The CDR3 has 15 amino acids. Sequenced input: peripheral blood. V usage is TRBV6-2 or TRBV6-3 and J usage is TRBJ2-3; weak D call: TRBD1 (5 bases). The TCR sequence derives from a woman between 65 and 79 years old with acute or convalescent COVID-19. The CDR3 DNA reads TGTGCCAGCAGCCGCCTGGGGCCGAGCACAGATACGCAGTATTTT. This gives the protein CASSRLGPSTDTQYF.